Listed below are T cell receptor beta chains from one sample, sequenced in a study of T cells in localized non-small cell lung cancer. Assay used: immunoSEQ multiplex PCR; TCRdb lists only in-frame clones, some missing. The table lists roughly 72,000 clones, 65% to 85% of them singletons, with roughly 9% in the top ten. The input for sequencing was peripheral blood, taken before any cancer treatment. The origin of the receptors is a female donor over 55 with stage I lung adenocarcinoma. Both conserved end residues are part of each CDR3. The order of the fields is J gene, clone size, D gene, V gene, CDR3 DNA, CDR3 protein. D genes are given only for firm matches. A clone size is listed for some rows: how often the clone was seen (once, few, many), or a class if it is expanded.

>TRBJ1-1|.|TRBD1|TRBV7-8
TGTGCCAGCAGCTTATCGGGACAGACAGTTGAAGCTTTCTTT
CASSLSGQTVEAFF
>TRBJ1-5|.|.|TRBV6-5
TGTGCCAGCAGTTTAGGGGTTGGGGGCAATCAGCCCCAGCATTTT
CASSLGVGGNQPQHF
>TRBJ1-4|.|.|TRBV28
TGTGCCAGCAGTTTTGGGACATTTTATGCAAAACTGTTTTTT
CASSFGTFYAKLFF
>TRBJ2-5|.|TRBD2|TRBV5-1
TGCGCCAGCAGCCCGGAGGGGGGCGCGGGAGGTCGAGAGACCCAGTACTTC
CASSPEGGAGGRETQYF
>TRBJ2-7|.|.|TRBV30
TGTGCCTGGAGTAAAATCGGCCAGGGCGAGGGTGGGCAGTACTTC
CAWSKIGQGEGGQYF
>TRBJ1-4|.|.|TRBV7-6
TGTGCCAGCAGCTCATGGGGGGCCCAGGACGAAAAACTGTTTTTT
CASSSWGAQDEKLFF
>TRBJ2-3|.|.|TRBV5-6
TGTGCCAGCAGCCGCCCGACTAGCACAGATACGCAGTATTTT
CASSRPTSTDTQYF
>TRBJ1-4|.|.|TRBV18
TGTGCCAGCTCACCCACCGGGTTCGGAGAAAAACTGTTTTTT
CASSPTGFGEKLFF
>TRBJ2-7|.|.|TRBV4-3
TGCGCCAGCAGCCAAGAGCCTAAGGGGTCCTACGAGCAGTACTTC
CASSQEPKGSYEQYF
>TRBJ2-2|.|.|TRBV14
TGTGCCAGCGCTCGGGCTGGCGGACCATCAACCGGGGAGCTGTTTTTT
CASARAGGPSTGELFF
>TRBJ1-2|.|TRBD1|TRBV28
TGTGCCAGCAGAAGGACAGGGGAGGTTTCTGGCTACACCTTC
CASRRTGEVSGYTF
>TRBJ2-1|once|.|TRBV9
TGTGCCAGCAGCCCGCAAGGGAAGCCCACCCAGGGGGAGCAGTTCTTC
CASSPQGKPTQGEQFF
>TRBJ2-3|once|.|TRBV5-1
TGCGCCAGCAGGAAGAACAGGGTGACTAGCACAGATACGCAGTATTTT
CASRKNRVTSTDTQYF
>TRBJ2-7|.|TRBD1|TRBV27
TGTGCCAGCAGCCCCAGCAAGGGACAGGGCTCCTACGAGCAGTACTTC
CASSPSKGQGSYEQYF
>TRBJ2-7|.|.|TRBV2
TGTGCCAGCACGAGGACTGCAAGCTCCTACGAGCAGTACTTC
CASTRTASSYEQYF
>TRBJ2-7|.|.|TRBV19
TGTGCCAGTAGTTTCGGGGGCGGAACCTACGAGCAGTACTTC
CASSFGGGTYEQYF
>TRBJ1-2|.|.|TRBV5-4
TGTGCCAGCAGCTTGGTACAGGTCGCAGCTAACTATGGCTACACCTTC
CASSLVQVAANYGYTF
>TRBJ1-2|.|TRBD1|TRBV7-6
TGTGCCAGCAGCTTAAGGACAGGGGGCGGTCTCCGGGGTGGCTACACCTTC
CASSLRTGGGLRGGYTF
>TRBJ2-3|.|.|TRBV5-1
TGCGCCAGCAGCTTGGCTCAGGGCAGCACAGATACGCAGTATTTT
CASSLAQGSTDTQYF
>TRBJ1-2|.|.|TRBV28
TGTGCCAGCGCCCGTGGGGGGAACTATGGCTACACCTTC
CASARGGNYGYTF